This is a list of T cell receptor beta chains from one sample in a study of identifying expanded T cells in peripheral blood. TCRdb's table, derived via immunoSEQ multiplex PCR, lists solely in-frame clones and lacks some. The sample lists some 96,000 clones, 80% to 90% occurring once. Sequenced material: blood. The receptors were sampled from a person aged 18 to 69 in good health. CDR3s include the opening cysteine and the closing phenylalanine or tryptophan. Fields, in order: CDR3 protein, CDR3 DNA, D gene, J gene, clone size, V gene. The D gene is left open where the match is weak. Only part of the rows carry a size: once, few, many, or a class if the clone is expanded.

CASSLDGTRGYGYTF | TGTGCCAGCAGCTTGGATGGCACCAGGGGCTATGGCTACACCTTC | - | TRBJ1-2 | once | TRBV5-4
CATSRDGETQYF | TGTGCCACCAGCAGAGATGGTGAGACCCAGTACTTC | - | TRBJ2-5 | - | TRBV15
CASSLSSGNNEQFF | TGTGCCAGCAGCCTGTCGTCAGGGAACAATGAGCAGTTCTTC | - | TRBJ2-1 | - | TRBV2
CASSSLREWNDEQYF | TGCGCCAGCAGCTCCCTTAGGGAATGGAACGACGAGCAGTACTTC | - | TRBJ2-7 | - | TRBV5-1
CASSYSMGQAGGYTF | TGTGCCAGCAGTTACTCGATGGGACAGGCGGGTGGCTACACCTTC | TRBD1 | TRBJ1-2 | - | TRBV6-5
CASSQAVLAGGMAQYF | TGCGCCAGCAGCCAAGCGGTCCTAGCGGGGGGGATGGCCCAGTACTTC | TRBD2 | TRBJ2-5 | - | TRBV4-1
CASSISRRANYGYTF | TGTGCCAGTAGTATCAGCCGGCGGGCGAACTATGGCTACACCTTC | - | TRBJ1-2 | - | TRBV19
CASSPQGNQPQHF | TGTGCCAGTAGTCCTCAGGGAAATCAGCCCCAGCATTTT | - | TRBJ1-5 | - | TRBV19
CASRSQGETEAFF | TGTGCCAGTAGGTCACAGGGGGAAACTGAAGCTTTCTTT | TRBD1 | TRBJ1-1 | - | TRBV19
CASSPAQGNSYEQYF | TGTGCCAGCTCACCAGCCCAGGGGAACTCCTACGAGCAGTACTTC | - | TRBJ2-7 | - | TRBV18
CASSLGSGGIFYEQYF | TGTGCCAGCAGCTTAGGTAGCGGGGGGATATTCTACGAGCAGTACTTC | TRBD2 | TRBJ2-7 | few | TRBV7-9
CASNPRDRSETQYF | TGTGCCAGTAACCCCCGGGACAGGTCGGAGACCCAGTACTTC | TRBD1 | TRBJ2-5 | - | TRBV19
CASSPIGSSNTEAFF | TGTGCCAGCAGTCCTATAGGATCATCTAACACTGAAGCTTTCTTT | - | TRBJ1-1 | - | TRBV28
CASSFDRGQGSPLHF | TGTGCCAGCTCCTTCGACAGGGGGCAGGGTTCACCCCTCCACTTT | TRBD1 | TRBJ1-6 | few | TRBV2
CASSLRRDTYEQYF | TGTGCCAGCAGCTTGCGACGGGACACCTACGAGCAGTACTTC | - | TRBJ2-7 | - | TRBV7-2
CATGNGFEQYF | TGTGCCACCGGCAACGGGTTCGAGCAGTACTTC | - | TRBJ2-7 | few | TRBV15
CASSNHLGTGQLGGYTF | TGTGCCAGTAGTAACCACTTGGGGACAGGGCAACTTGGTGGCTACACCTTC | TRBD1 | TRBJ1-2 | - | TRBV19
CASSFNINTEAFF | TGTGCCAGCAGCTTCAATATCAACACTGAAGCTTTCTTT | - | TRBJ1-1 | - | TRBV11-3
CASSLRRSNQPQHF | TGTGCCAGCAGTTTGAGGAGAAGCAATCAGCCCCAGCATTTT | - | TRBJ1-5 | few | TRBV27
CATMTPGRSTGELFF | TGTGCCACCATGACGCCGGGACGCAGCACCGGGGAGCTGTTTTTT | - | TRBJ2-2 | - | TRBV7-6
CASSFSSGTYIYEQYF | TGTGCCAGCAGCTTCTCCTCCGGGACATACATTTACGAGCAGTACTTC | - | TRBJ2-7 | - | TRBV11-2
CASRTGGLNEQFF | TGTGCCAGCAGAACGGGGGGTCTCAATGAGCAGTTCTTC | TRBD2 | TRBJ2-1 | - | TRBV6-5
CASSEVYSNSGYGYTF | TGTGCCAGCAGTGAAGTATACTCCAATAGCGGCTATGGCTACACCTTC | - | TRBJ1-2 | - | TRBV6-1
CASSEVRGPNEKLFF | TGTGCCAGCAGTGAAGTTAGGGGTCCTAATGAAAAACTGTTTTTT | - | TRBJ1-4 | - | TRBV6-1
CASSRDRYGYTF | TGTGCCAGCAGCAGGGACAGATATGGCTACACCTTC | TRBD1 | TRBJ1-2 | few | TRBV2
CASSKDGATNEKLFF | TGTGCCAGCAGTAAGGACGGAGCAACTAATGAAAAACTGTTTTTT | - | TRBJ1-4 | few | TRBV6-5
CASSYQETQYF | TGTGCCAGCAGTTACCAAGAGACCCAGTACTTC | - | TRBJ2-5 | - | TRBV11-3
CASSFSGGGNEQFF | TGTGCCAGCAGCTTCTCGGGGGGTGGTAATGAGCAGTTCTTC | TRBD2 | TRBJ2-1 | few | TRBV11-2
CASTGQGSTYEQYF | TGTGCCAGCACAGGACAGGGGAGTACCTACGAGCAGTACTTC | TRBD1 | TRBJ2-7 | - | TRBV11-3
CASSYSDSPNTEAFF | TGTGCCAGCAGTTACTCGGACAGCCCGAACACTGAAGCTTTCTTT | - | TRBJ1-1 | - | TRBV6-5
CASSYSTNLYNEQFF | TGTGCCAGCAGTTACTCGACAAACTTATACAATGAGCAGTTCTTC | - | TRBJ2-1 | - | TRBV6-5
CASSPISGVNNEQFF | TGTGCCAGCAGTCCCATTTCTGGGGTCAACAATGAGCAGTTCTTC | - | TRBJ2-1 | - | TRBV6-5
CASSVSGGQKFF | TGCGCCAGCTCGGTTAGCGGGGGCCAGAAGTTCTTC | TRBD2 | TRBJ2-1 | - | TRBV5-1
CASSLVGRVEQFF | TGCGCCAGCAGCTTGGTCGGGCGGGTTGAGCAGTTCTTC | - | TRBJ2-1 | - | TRBV5-1
CATTDGAGGYEQYF | TGTGCCACCACTGACGGGGCCGGTGGGTACGAGCAGTACTTC | - | TRBJ2-7 | - | TRBV19
CAILLADLSYEQYF | TGTGCCATTCTGCTAGCGGACCTCTCCTACGAGCAGTACTTC | TRBD2 | TRBJ2-7 | few | TRBV2
CASSRVSETNQPQHF | TGCGCCAGCAGCCGGGTCAGTGAGACCAATCAGCCCCAGCATTTT | - | TRBJ1-5 | - | TRBV4-1
CASSHETSTDTQYF | TGCGCCAGCAGCCACGAAACTAGCACAGATACGCAGTATTTT | - | TRBJ2-3 | - | TRBV5-1
CASSTLGGQPQHF | TGTGCCAGTAGTACCCTTGGGGGCCAGCCCCAGCATTTT | - | TRBJ1-5 | - | TRBV19
CASSLDYGWGYTF | TGCGCCAGCAGCTTGGATTATGGGTGGGGCTACACCTTC | - | TRBJ1-2 | - | TRBV5-1
CASSYGTDDGYTF | TGTGCCAGCAGTTACGGGACAGACGATGGCTACACCTTC | TRBD1 | TRBJ1-2 | - | TRBV6-5
CASSLALPGGTDTQYF | TGCGCCAGCAGCTTGGCACTCCCCGGGGGCACAGATACGCAGTATTTT | - | TRBJ2-3 | - | TRBV5-1
CAWSIGPDTQYF | TGTGCCTGGAGTATCGGACCAGATACGCAGTATTTT | - | TRBJ2-3 | - | TRBV30
CASSHTESTDTQYF | TGTGCCAGTAGCCACACAGAGAGCACAGATACGCAGTATTTT | - | TRBJ2-3 | - | TRBV19
CASSQELAGGTGELFF | TGCGCCAGCAGCCAAGAACTAGCGGGAGGCACCGGGGAGCTGTTTTTT | TRBD2 | TRBJ2-2 | - | TRBV4-3
CASSVGVGSSYNEQFF | TGTGCCAGCAGTGTGGGGGTGGGAAGCTCCTACAATGAGCAGTTCTTC | - | TRBJ2-1 | - | TRBV2